These 17 T cell receptor beta chains were sequenced from one sample in a study of blood T cell repertoires in COVID-19. Assay: immunoSEQ multiplex PCR; the TCRdb copy retains only in-frame clones and omits some. The table records 400,000 to 550,000 clones, roughly nine tenths of them present only once. The specimen sequenced was PBMCs or T cells enriched from blood (not recorded which). Source of these receptors: a woman under 30 with acute COVID-19.

In its sample, this clone was seen a few times. The chain joins TRBV9 to TRBJ2-1, with 11 bases fitting TRBD2. Germline V lookup: CDR1 SGDLS, CDR2 YYNGEE. The V segment lost 4 bases and the J segment 4 bases; nucleotides outside the gene matches: 7. The CDR3 loop spans 16 amino acids. CDR3 protein: CASSFHSGGGYNEQFF. The CDR3 region has the DNA TGTGCCAGCAGCTTCCATAGCGGGGGGGGATACAATGAGCAGTTCTTC. Full variable domain (rest looked up from reference TRBV9 and TRBJ2-1): DSGVTQTPKHLITATGQRVTLRCSPRSGDLSVYWYQQSLDQGLQFLIQYYNGEERAKGNILERFSAQQFPDLHSELNLSSLELGDSALYFCASSFHSGGGYNEQFFGPGTRLTVL.

This sequence joins TRBV9 and TRBJ1-4; D gene ambiguous. The V end was cut by 7 bases, the J end by 3 bases, with 10 bases between. Germline loops: CDR1 SGDLS, CDR2 YYNGEE. This CDR3 contains 13 residues. This chain's CDR3 is CASGGSSNEKLFF. Written as DNA, the CDR3 is TGTGCCAGCGGAGGGTCTTCTAATGAAAAACTGTTTTTT.

The chain has TRBV5-1 and TRBJ2-5, with 7 bases lining up with TRBD1. V dropped 4 bases and J dropped 5; count of bases not matched to a gene: 5. Germline V gene sequence: CDR1 SGHRS, CDR2 YFSETQ. The CDR3 is 13 amino acids. CDR3 residues: CASSQGGRETQYF. Here the CDR3 DNA reads TGCGCCAGCAGCCAAGGGGGCCGGGAGACCCAGTACTTC.

This clone was seen only once. The chain carries TRBV5-4 and TRBJ2-7; 9 positions agree with TRBD1. Unmatched junction bases numbered 18, after V lost 6 bases and J lost 5 bases. The CDR3 length is 17 residues. From germline, CDR1 is SGHNT and CDR2 YYREEE (reference sequence). CDR3 region: CASTRGTGTGLIHEQYF. In DNA form, the CDR3 reads TGTGCCAGCACCCGGGGAACCGGGACAGGGTTAATCCACGAGCAGTACTTC.

V usage is TRBV19 and J usage is TRBJ1-2; the D is unclear. Trimming left V 4 bases short and J 8 bases short, with 20 bases between. Germline V CDR1 and CDR2: LNHDA, SQIVND (reference sequence). The CDR3 has 15 amino acids. The CDR3 bases are TGTGCCAGTAGTAAGGAAGGAGGCTTTGGGTCCGGCTACACCTTC. Its protein product is CASSKEGGFGSGYTF.

The genes are TRBV5-1 and TRBJ1-1; unclear D gene. The CDR3 is 13 residues long. Germline V gives CDR1 SGHRS, CDR2 YFSETQ. Trimming removed 0 bases from V and 2 bases from J, with 5 bases in between. The CDR3 region is CASSLGTNTEAFF. As DNA, the CDR3 is TGCGCCAGCAGCTTGGGGACTAACACTGAAGCTTTCTTT.

This CDR3 reads CASSLRTSGRAFTETQYF. The CDR3 DNA follows: TGTGCCAGCAGCCTTAGGACTAGCGGGAGGGCGTTTACGGAGACCCAGTACTTC. The J gene is TRBJ2-5, the V gene TRBV3-1 (or the pseudogene TRBV3-2); 15 nucleotides align to TRBD2. The J segment lost 5 bases and the V segment lost 4 bases, leaving 11 bases of the junction unmatched. CDR1 LGHDT and CDR2 YNNKEL come from the germline V gene (reference sequence). This CDR3 region has 18 residues.

This clone has a single count. This chain links TRBV6-2 or TRBV6-3 with TRBJ2-2; 11 bases align to TRBD1. Germline lookup yields CDR1 MNHEY and CDR2 SVGEGT. CDR3 length equals 16 residues. V gave up 6 bases and J gave up 5 bases; unmatched junction bases: 8. The CDR3 here is CASSNYRDRGTGELFF. The CDR3, as DNA: TGTGCCAGCAGCAACTACCGGGACAGGGGGACCGGGGAGCTGTTTTTT.

CDR3 sequence: CASSLRGYEQYF. CDR3 DNA: TGTGCCAGCAGTCTGCGAGGCTACGAGCAGTACTTC. The gene calls are TRBV28 and TRBJ2-7; no clear D. With 5 bases removed from V and 3 bases from J, the gap between germline ends came to 8 bases. The CDR3 runs to 12 residues. CDR1 and CDR2 from the germline V gene are MDHEN and SYDVKM.

The chain links TRBV6-2 or TRBV6-3 to TRBJ2-7, with 8 bases fitting TRBD2. The CDR3 runs 15 residues. V gave up 1 base and J gave up 6 bases; unmatched junction bases: 8. Per germline, CDR1 MNHEY and CDR2 SVGEGT. The CDR3 DNA reads as TGTGCCAGCAGTTACTTGGGCGGGAGGTCTGGCGAGCAGTACTTC. It specifies CASSYLGGRSGEQYF.

CDR3: CASSLGGQPQHF. DNA of the CDR3: TGTGCCAGCAGCTTAGGGGGCCAGCCCCAGCATTTT. The chain carries TRBV7-8 and TRBJ1-5; perhaps TRBD1 as D (5 bases). The V gene's germline CDR1 is SGHVS and CDR2 FQNEAQ. Trimming shortened V by 1 base and J by 7 bases, and 5 bases separated the two germline ends. The CDR3 extends over 12 amino acids.

This clone was observed a single time. The chain employs TRBV11-2 and TRBJ2-7, with no clear D. CDR1 is SGHAT and CDR2 is FQNNGV in the germline V gene. The V gene lost 4 bases and the J gene lost 0 bases, with 13 bases spanning the gap. The CDR3 covers 15 residues. The CDR3 is CASSSLPTTSYEQYF. DNA of the CDR3: TGTGCCAGCAGCTCCCTCCCAACTACCTCCTACGAGCAGTACTTC.

A word on this clone: Other DNA sequences in this sample translate to the same CDR3. The rearrangement uses TRBV5-8 and TRBJ1-1, with 11 bases matching TRBD1. Germline assignment: CDR1 SGHTS and CDR2 YDEGEE. The CDR3 has 14 amino acids. V gave up 2 bases and J gave up 5 bases; unmatched junction bases: 2. The CDR3 protein is CASSFGTGGTEAFF. DNA for the CDR3: TGTGCCAGCAGCTTCGGGACAGGGGGGACTGAAGCTTTCTTT.

This rearrangement joins TRBV11-2 to TRBJ2-7; D is possibly TRBD1 (6 bases). The germline V and J ends were trimmed by 5 bases and 3 bases, with 11 bases remaining between them. CDR1 and CDR2 (germline): SGHAT, FQNNGV. The CDR3 consists of 13 residues. The CDR3 DNA reads as TGTGCCAGCAGCCGAACAGGGAACTACGAGCAGTACTTC. Translation: CASSRTGNYEQYF. Combining the CDR3 with reference TRBV11-2 and TRBJ2-7 gives the whole variable domain EAGVAQSPRYKIIEKRQSVAFWCNPISGHATLYWYQQILGQGPKLLIQFQNNGVVDDSQLPKDRFSAERLKGVDSTLKIQPAKLEDSAVYLCASSRTGNYEQYFGPGTRLTVT.

The chain couples TRBV5-4 to TRBJ2-3, with D hard to call. V shed 1 base and J shed 0 bases, with 9 bases lying between them. Germline V gene sequence: CDR1 SGHNT, CDR2 YYREEE (reference sequence). This CDR3 comprises 15 residues. CDR3 region: CASSLTLSSTDTQYF. CDR3 sequence (DNA): TGTGCCAGCAGCTTGACACTATCAAGCACAGATACGCAGTATTTT.

This clone was detected once. The chain joins TRBV12-3 or TRBV12-4 to TRBJ1-5; no clear D gene. The CDR3 extends over 12 amino acids. Trimming shortened V by 4 bases and J by 7 bases, and 8 bases separated the two germline ends. The CDR3 DNA sequence: TGTGCCAGCAGTTCCCTAGGACAGCCCCAGCATTTT. It specifies CASSSLGQPQHF.

The chain couples TRBV9 to TRBJ1-5; D remains unclear. This CDR3 has 15 residues. Germline V gene sequence: CDR1 SGDLS, CDR2 YYNGEE. The V end was cut by 3 bases, the J end by 8 bases, with 18 bases between. The CDR3 region is CASSASPRLVEPQHF. CDR3 DNA: TGTGCCAGCAGCGCAAGCCCCCGACTTGTTGAGCCCCAGCATTTT.